Listed below are T cell receptor beta chains from one sample, sequenced in a study of human T cells and chemical hapten exposure. Using its own MiXCR run on the 5' RACE reads, TCRdb lists one record per CDR3 protein. The sample consists of about 110,000 distinct CDR3 sequences, around 20% of them appearing once. These receptor sequences come from a human donor in good health. CDR3s include the opening cysteine and the closing phenylalanine or tryptophan. The D gene is left open where the match is weak. The size field is filled for only some rows; it gives once, few, many or a size class.

abundance: NA; d_gene: TRBD2; v_gene: TRBV6-6; j_gene: TRBJ2-7; CDR3nt: TGTGCCAGCAGTTCCCGGAATCAGGCTAGCGGGACCTACGAGCAGTACTTC; CDR3aa: CASSSRNQASGTYEQYF
abundance: few; d_gene: TRBD2; v_gene: TRBV6-1; j_gene: TRBJ2-3; CDR3nt: TGTGCCAGCAAGCTAGCGGGGGGGAGCACAGATACGCAGTATTTT; CDR3aa: CASKLAGGSTDTQYF
abundance: NA; d_gene: NA; v_gene: TRBV3-1; j_gene: TRBJ2-3; CDR3nt: TGTGCCAGCAGCCAAGAAGCCAGGCAGGGGTGGGATACGCAGTATTTT; CDR3aa: CASSQEARQGWDTQYF
abundance: NA; d_gene: NA; v_gene: TRBV28; j_gene: TRBJ1-1; CDR3nt: TGTGCCAGCAGAGCTAGACAGGCCAGGGACACTGAAGCTTTCTTT; CDR3aa: CASRARQARDTEAFF
abundance: few; d_gene: TRBD1; v_gene: TRBV24-1; j_gene: TRBJ2-1; CDR3nt: TGTGCCACCAGTCGGACAGGGAATGAGCAGTTCTTC; CDR3aa: CATSRTGNEQFF
abundance: NA; d_gene: NA; v_gene: TRBV4-1; j_gene: TRBJ2-1; CDR3nt: TGCGCCAGCAGCCAAGATCTACCGGACCGGGGGCAGTTCTTC; CDR3aa: CASSQDLPDRGQFF
abundance: few; d_gene: TRBD2; v_gene: TRBV20-1; j_gene: TRBJ2-7; CDR3nt: TGCAGTGCTAGGGGATGGACTAGCGGGCCCCCGCAGCAGTACTTC; CDR3aa: CSARGWTSGPPQQYF
abundance: few; d_gene: NA; v_gene: TRBV28; j_gene: TRBJ1-1; CDR3nt: TGTGCCAGCAGTAGCCGGGACAATGAAGCTTTCTTT; CDR3aa: CASSSRDNEAFF
abundance: NA; d_gene: NA; v_gene: TRBV2; j_gene: TRBJ2-1; CDR3nt: TGTGCCAGCATCCCGGGGTGGGGCTCCCTTATCTACAATGAGCAGTTCTTC; CDR3aa: CASIPGWGSLIYNEQFF
abundance: NA; d_gene: TRBD2; v_gene: TRBV28; j_gene: TRBJ2-1; CDR3nt: TGTGCCAGCAGTTTATATTTTAGCGGGAGGGCCAATGAGCAGTTCTTC; CDR3aa: CASSLYFSGRANEQFF
abundance: few; d_gene: NA; v_gene: TRBV28; j_gene: TRBJ2-3; CDR3nt: TGTGCCAGCAGTAACAGGGCGAGCACAGATACGCAGTATTTT; CDR3aa: CASSNRASTDTQYF
abundance: few; d_gene: NA; v_gene: TRBV4-1; j_gene: TRBJ1-2; CDR3nt: TGCGCCAGCAGCCAAGAGGTTGGCCTCTACTATGGCTACACCTTC; CDR3aa: CASSQEVGLYYGYTF
abundance: NA; d_gene: NA; v_gene: TRBV30; j_gene: TRBJ1-1; CDR3nt: TGTGCCTGGGCGGGTTCGCAATGGACTGAAGCTTTCTTT; CDR3aa: CAWAGSQWTEAFF
abundance: NA; d_gene: TRBD1; v_gene: TRBV7-6; j_gene: TRBJ2-2; CDR3nt: TGTGCCAGCAGCATACGACAGGGGGCGAACACCGGGGAGCTGTTTTTT; CDR3aa: CASSIRQGANTGELFF
abundance: NA; d_gene: TRBD2; v_gene: TRBV20-1; j_gene: TRBJ2-3; CDR3nt: TGCAGTGCTAGAGATCCCCTGCGGGAGAGCACAGATACGCAGTATTTT; CDR3aa: CSARDPLRESTDTQYF
abundance: NA; d_gene: NA; v_gene: TRBV27; j_gene: TRBJ2-7; CDR3nt: TGTGCCAGCAGTTTTTCCCCGAGTTCCTACGAGCAGTACTTC; CDR3aa: CASSFSPSSYEQYF
abundance: few; d_gene: TRBD1; v_gene: TRBV6-5; j_gene: TRBJ2-7; CDR3nt: TGTGCCAGCACTCGGGGACAGGGGTCGAGAGAGCAGTACTTC; CDR3aa: CASTRGQGSREQYF
abundance: NA; d_gene: TRBD2; v_gene: TRBV5-4; j_gene: TRBJ2-3; CDR3nt: TGTGCCAGCAGCTTTCCGCTAGCGGGAGTTGGAGATACGCAGTATTTT; CDR3aa: CASSFPLAGVGDTQYF
abundance: NA; d_gene: TRBD2; v_gene: TRBV11-2; j_gene: TRBJ2-2; CDR3nt: TGTGCCAGCACCCGTTCTGTGGGAGGGCCAAGGACCGGGGAGCTGTTTTTT; CDR3aa: CASTRSVGGPRTGELFF
abundance: few; d_gene: NA; v_gene: TRBV7-9; j_gene: TRBJ2-6; CDR3nt: TGTGCCAGCAGCCGGACAGAGGGCTTCTCTGGGGCCAACGTCCTGACTTTC; CDR3aa: CASSRTEGFSGANVLTF
abundance: NA; d_gene: NA; v_gene: TRBV28; j_gene: TRBJ1-1; CDR3nt: TGTGCCAGCAGTAGGAAGATGAACACTGAAGCTTTCTTT; CDR3aa: CASSRKMNTEAFF
abundance: NA; d_gene: TRBD2; v_gene: TRBV20-1; j_gene: TRBJ2-3; CDR3nt: TGCAGTGCTAGACTCGGACTAGCGGGAACCACAGATACGCAGTATTTT; CDR3aa: CSARLGLAGTTDTQYF
abundance: NA; d_gene: NA; v_gene: TRBV21-1; j_gene: TRBJ2-7; CDR3nt: TGTGCCAGCAGCTCTAATTGGACATCCTCGTCCTACGAGCAGTACTTC; CDR3aa: CASSSNWTSSSYEQYF
abundance: few; d_gene: NA; v_gene: TRBV6-6; j_gene: TRBJ1-1; CDR3nt: TGTGCCAGCGCCAGTATAGGTTCGAACACTGAAGCTTTCTTT; CDR3aa: CASASIGSNTEAFF
abundance: NA; d_gene: NA; v_gene: TRBV10-2; j_gene: TRBJ1-3; CDR3nt: TGCGCCAGCAGTGTTACACGGGACACCATATATTTT; CDR3aa: CASSVTRDTIYF
abundance: NA; d_gene: NA; v_gene: TRBV12-5; j_gene: TRBJ2-2; CDR3nt: TGTGCTAGTGGTTTGTCAGTGAGAGGGGAGCTGTTTTTT; CDR3aa: CASGLSVRGELFF
abundance: few; d_gene: NA; v_gene: TRBV28; j_gene: TRBJ1-5; CDR3nt: TGTGCCAGCAGACCGGGTTTCCAGTCCTATAGCAATCAGCCCCAGCATTTT; CDR3aa: CASRPGFQSYSNQPQHF
abundance: NA; d_gene: NA; v_gene: TRBV3-1; j_gene: TRBJ2-7; CDR3nt: TGTGCCAGCAGCCAAGCCCCGGGACCCTCGTGGGAGCAGTACTTC; CDR3aa: CASSQAPGPSWEQYF
abundance: few; d_gene: TRBD2; v_gene: TRBV24-1; j_gene: TRBJ2-7; CDR3nt: TGTGCCACCAGTGAAGGGACTCCTGGGGGGGGTATCGCCGAGCAGTACTTC; CDR3aa: CATSEGTPGGGIAEQYF
abundance: NA; d_gene: TRBD2; v_gene: TRBV29-1; j_gene: TRBJ2-7; CDR3nt: TGCAGCGTCTGGACTAGCGGGAGAGGGGTCTACGAGCAGTACTTC; CDR3aa: CSVWTSGRGVYEQYF
abundance: NA; d_gene: NA; v_gene: TRBV9; j_gene: TRBJ2-1; CDR3nt: TGTGCCAGCAGCGTAGCGGGACCCTCCTACAATGAGCAGTTCTTC; CDR3aa: CASSVAGPSYNEQFF
abundance: few; d_gene: TRBD2; v_gene: TRBV24-1; j_gene: TRBJ2-5; CDR3nt: TGTGCCACCAGTGTGCTAGCGGGAAGAGAGACCCAGTACTTC; CDR3aa: CATSVLAGRETQYF
abundance: NA; d_gene: NA; v_gene: TRBV5-5; j_gene: TRBJ2-2; CDR3nt: TGTGCCAGCAGCTCGCCGGGCGGCAGGACCGTCACCGGGGAGCTGTTTTTT; CDR3aa: CASSSPGGRTVTGELFF
abundance: NA; d_gene: NA; v_gene: TRBV29-1; j_gene: TRBJ2-3; CDR3nt: TGCAGCGTTGAGGCAGGGGCTGGCACAGATACGCAGTATTTT; CDR3aa: CSVEAGAGTDTQYF
abundance: few; d_gene: TRBD2; v_gene: TRBV4-2; j_gene: TRBJ2-4; CDR3nt: TGTGCCAGCAGCCAAGATGTGGCCGGGAGGGCCAAAAACATTCAGTACTTC; CDR3aa: CASSQDVAGRAKNIQYF
abundance: few; d_gene: NA; v_gene: TRBV5-1; j_gene: TRBJ2-2; CDR3nt: TGCGCCAGCAGCCCCACGGCGGGCCTACAGTTTTGGGAGCTGTTTTTT; CDR3aa: CASSPTAGLQFWELFF
abundance: many; d_gene: TRBD1; v_gene: TRBV11-2; j_gene: TRBJ2-1; CDR3nt: TGTGCCAGCAGCGAGGACAGGGGCGATGAGCAGTTCTTC; CDR3aa: CASSEDRGDEQFF
abundance: few; d_gene: NA; v_gene: TRBV20-1; j_gene: TRBJ1-2; CDR3nt: TGCAGTGCTATCCTTCCGACCGGGGACCCCCTCTATGGCTACACCTTC; CDR3aa: CSAILPTGDPLYGYTF
abundance: few; d_gene: TRBD1; v_gene: TRBV2; j_gene: TRBJ1-5; CDR3nt: TGTGCCAGCAGTGAAGCGCTGGGGACAGGGTGGGGGAATCAGCCCCAGCATTTT; CDR3aa: CASSEALGTGWGNQPQHF
abundance: many; d_gene: TRBD2; v_gene: TRBV6-6; j_gene: TRBJ2-5; CDR3nt: TGTGCCAGCAGTTACTACAGCGGGAGTAGGGAGACCCAGTACTTC; CDR3aa: CASSYYSGSRETQYF
abundance: few; d_gene: TRBD2; v_gene: TRBV6-5; j_gene: TRBJ2-1; CDR3nt: TGTGCCAGCAGCTCATCGGCGGGGAGGGCGAGGAGAGCCTACAATGAGCAGTTCTTC; CDR3aa: CASSSSAGRARRAYNEQFF